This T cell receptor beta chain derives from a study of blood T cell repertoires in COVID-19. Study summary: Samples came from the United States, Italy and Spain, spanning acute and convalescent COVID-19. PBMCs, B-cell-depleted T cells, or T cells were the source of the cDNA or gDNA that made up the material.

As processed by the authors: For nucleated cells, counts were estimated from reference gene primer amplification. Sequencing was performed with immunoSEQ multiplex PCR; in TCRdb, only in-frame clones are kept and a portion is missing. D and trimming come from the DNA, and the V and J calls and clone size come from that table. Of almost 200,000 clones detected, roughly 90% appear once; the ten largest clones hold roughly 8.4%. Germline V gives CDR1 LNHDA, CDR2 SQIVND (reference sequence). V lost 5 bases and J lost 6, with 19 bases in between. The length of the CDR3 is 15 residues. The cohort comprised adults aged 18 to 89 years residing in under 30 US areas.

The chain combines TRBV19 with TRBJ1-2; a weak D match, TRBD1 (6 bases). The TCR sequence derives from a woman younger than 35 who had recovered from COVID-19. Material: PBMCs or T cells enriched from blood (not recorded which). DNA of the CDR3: TGTGCCAGTAGTGTTTCCCAGGGGAGAAAGGATGGCTACACCTTC. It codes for CASSVSQGRKDGYTF.